What follows are 5 T cell receptor beta chains derived from one specimen sequenced in a study of early T cells in non-severe SARS-CoV-2 infection. TCRdb used MiXCR to reprocess the 5' RACE reads, holding one entry per CDR3 protein. The data show over 85,000 distinct CDR3 sequences, with roughly 15% seen just once and roughly 1.3% held by the top ten. Sequenced material: whole blood. The receptor set was obtained from an adult who was a healthcare worker with PCR-confirmed SARS-CoV-2 infection or an uninfected control (not recorded which).

This clonotype has only a few counts. V gene TRBV28 combines with J gene TRBJ2-3, with D maybe TRBD1 (5 bases). Germline V gene data show CDR1 as MDHEN and CDR2 as SYDVKM. The CDR3 length is 14 residues. Trimming removed 5 bases from V and 2 bases from J, with 11 bases in between. The CDR3 sequence: CASSPARATDTQYF. The CDR3 coding sequence is TGTGCCAGCAGTCCCGCCAGGGCCACAGATACGCAGTATTTT. Together with reference TRBV28 and TRBJ2-3, the CDR3 gives the full variable domain: DVKVTQSSRYLVKRTGEKVFLECVQDMDHENMFWYRQDPGLGLRLIYFSYDVKMKEKGDIPEGYSVSREKKERFSLILESASTNQTSMYLCASSPARATDTQYFGPGTRLTVL.

The sample holds many counts of this clonotype. V gene TRBV24-1 combines with J gene TRBJ2-3; 13 nucleotides line up with TRBD2. The junction had 13 bases not matched to a gene; V was cut back by 6 bases and J by 5 bases. The CDR3 extends over 18 amino acids. Germline assignment: CDR1 KGHDR and CDR2 SFDVKD. In DNA, the CDR3 is TGTGCCACCAGTTCACAGTTACTAGCGGGGGGGCGTGGAGATACGCAGTATTTT. This codes for CATSSQLLAGGRGDTQYF.

This clonotype was seen only a few times. The chain combines TRBV15 with TRBJ2-7; D uncertain. The CDR3 has 13 residues. Deletions cut 0 bases from V and 6 bases from J, with 9 bases between. The germline CDR1 and CDR2 sequences are LNHNV and YYDKDF (reference sequence). The CDR3 DNA sequence: TGTGCCACCAGCAGAGATCTGGTAGGCGAGCAGTACTTC. Translation gives CATSRDLVGEQYF.

This clonotype was counted only a few times. The chain links TRBV20-1 to TRBJ2-1; TRBD1 matches 7 bases. Germline V gives CDR1 DFQATT, CDR2 SNEGSKA (reference sequence). This CDR3 comprises 19 residues. After removal of 0 bases from V and 0 bases from J, the junction contained 14 bases not matched to a gene. In DNA, the CDR3 is TGCAGTGCTAGAGATACAATTCGGGACAGAAGGAGCTCCTACAATGAGCAGTTCTTC. Amino acids: CSARDTIRDRRSSYNEQFF.

V usage is TRBV7-9 and J usage is TRBJ2-7, with TRBD1 identical over 8 bases. CDR1 is SEHNR and CDR2 is FQNEAQ in the germline V gene (reference sequence). This CDR3 comprises 15 residues. Germline trimming cut 7 bases from V and 4 bases from J; bases unmatched to any gene: 12. The CDR3 coding sequence is TGTGCCAGCACCCGATCTGGACAGGGCCCGTACGAGCAGTACTTC. Its protein product is CASTRSGQGPYEQYF.